The sequence of this T cell receptor (beta chain) was determined in a study of CD8+CD57+ T cells in acquired aplastic anemia. At the level of the study: Average CD4+ read depth in healthy donors was about 10.8 million reads.

The CDR3 is made up of 15 amino acids. The germline V gene encodes CDR1 SGHTA and CDR2 FQGNSA. V lost 5 bases to trimming and J lost 10 bases, with 24 bases between them. For CDR3 and TCR beta VDJ profiling, genomic DNA was the template used. TCRdb redid the calling of the reads with MiXCR, one entry per CDR3 protein. The data show 400,000 to 450,000 distinct CDR3 sequences, roughly 68% seen once. The sequenced sample consisted of sorted CD4+, CD8+, or CD8+CD57+ T cells (not recorded which) from PBMCs. The chain carries TRBV7-2 and TRBJ2-7, with D perhaps given as TRBD1 or TRBD2 (6 bases each). This TCR derives from a human donor in good health, serving as a control. The CDR3 loop is CASSITKGGEDNQYF. CDR3 nucleotides: TGTGCCAGCAGCATTACGAAGGGGGGTGAAGACAACCAGTACTTC.